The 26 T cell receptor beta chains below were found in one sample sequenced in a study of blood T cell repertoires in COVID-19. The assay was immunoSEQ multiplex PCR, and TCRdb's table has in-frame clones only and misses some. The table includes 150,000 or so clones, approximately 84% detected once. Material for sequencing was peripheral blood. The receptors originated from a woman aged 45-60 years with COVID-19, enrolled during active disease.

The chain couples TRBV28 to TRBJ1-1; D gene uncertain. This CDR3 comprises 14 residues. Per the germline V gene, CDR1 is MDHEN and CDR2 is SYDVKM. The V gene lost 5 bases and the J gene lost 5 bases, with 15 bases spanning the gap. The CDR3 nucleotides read TGTGCCAGCAGTCCCCCGAGGGATGGAACTGAAGCTTTCTTT. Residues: CASSPPRDGTEAFF.

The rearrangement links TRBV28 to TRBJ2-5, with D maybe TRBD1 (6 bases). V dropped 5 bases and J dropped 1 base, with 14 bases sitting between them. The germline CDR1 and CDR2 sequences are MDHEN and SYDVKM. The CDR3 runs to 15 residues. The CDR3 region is CASSRTDRPQETQYF. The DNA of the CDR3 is TGTGCCAGCAGTCGAACGGACAGACCCCAAGAGACCCAGTACTTC.

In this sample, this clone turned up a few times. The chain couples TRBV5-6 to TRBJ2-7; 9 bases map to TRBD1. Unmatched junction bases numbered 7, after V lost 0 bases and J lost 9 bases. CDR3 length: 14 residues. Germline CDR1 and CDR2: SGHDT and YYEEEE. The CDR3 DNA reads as TGTGCCAGCAGCTTGGCCGGGACAGGGACCGGGCAGTACTTC. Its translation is CASSLAGTGTGQYF. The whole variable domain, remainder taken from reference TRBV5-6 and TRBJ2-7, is DAGVTQSPTHLIKTRGQQVTLRCSPKSGHDTVSWYQQALGQGPQFIFQYYEEEERQRGNFPDRFSGHQFPNYSSELNVNALLLGDSALYLCASSLAGTGTGQYFGPGTRLTVT.

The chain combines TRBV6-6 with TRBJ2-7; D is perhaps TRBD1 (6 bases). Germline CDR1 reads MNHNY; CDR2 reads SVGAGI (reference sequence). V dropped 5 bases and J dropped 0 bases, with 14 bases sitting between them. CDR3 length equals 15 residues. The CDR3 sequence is CASSLHAGVSYEQYF. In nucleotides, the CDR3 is TGTGCCAGCAGTCTACACGCAGGGGTCTCCTACGAGCAGTACTTC.

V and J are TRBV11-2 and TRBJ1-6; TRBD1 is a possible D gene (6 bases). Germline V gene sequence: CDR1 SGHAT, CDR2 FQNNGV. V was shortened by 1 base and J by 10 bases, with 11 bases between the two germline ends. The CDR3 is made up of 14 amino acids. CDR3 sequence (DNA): TGTGCCAGCAGCTTAGTCACAGGGTACTCACCCCTCCACTTT. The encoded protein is CASSLVTGYSPLHF.

The CDR3 region is CASRDNLNTEAFF. DNA for the CDR3: TGTGCCAGCAGGGACAACTTGAACACTGAAGCTTTCTTT. The chain has TRBV2 and TRBJ1-1; maybe TRBD1 (5 bases). Germline assignment: CDR1 SNHLY and CDR2 FYNNEI. The CDR3 is made up of 13 amino acids. Trimming left V 6 bases short and J 0 bases short, with 8 bases between.

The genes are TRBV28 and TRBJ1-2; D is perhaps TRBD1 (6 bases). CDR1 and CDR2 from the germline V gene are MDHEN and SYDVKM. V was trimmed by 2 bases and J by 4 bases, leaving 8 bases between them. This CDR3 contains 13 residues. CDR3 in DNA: TGTGCCAGCAGTTTAAGGGGGAGCTATGGCTACACCTTC. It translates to CASSLRGSYGYTF.

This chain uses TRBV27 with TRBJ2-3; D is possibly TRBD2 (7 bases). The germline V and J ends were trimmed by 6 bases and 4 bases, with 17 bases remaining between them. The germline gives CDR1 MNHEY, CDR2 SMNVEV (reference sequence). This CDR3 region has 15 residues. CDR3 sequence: CASSLRGAVPDTQYF. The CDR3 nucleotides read TGTGCCAGCAGCCTCCGGGGGGCGGTCCCAGATACGCAGTATTTT.

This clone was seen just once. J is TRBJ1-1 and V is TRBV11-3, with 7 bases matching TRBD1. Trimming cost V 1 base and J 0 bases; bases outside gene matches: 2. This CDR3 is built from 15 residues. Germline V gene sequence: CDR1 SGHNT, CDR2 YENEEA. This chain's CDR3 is CASSLAGQVNTEAFF. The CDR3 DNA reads TGTGCCAGCAGCTTAGCCGGACAGGTGAACACTGAAGCTTTCTTT.

The CDR3 DNA sequence: TGCGCCAGCAGCCCTCCCATAGCAGATACGCAGTATTTT. Protein product: CASSPPIADTQYF. V and J are TRBV5-1 and TRBJ2-3; D gene uncertain. The V end lost 4 bases, the J end lost 4 bases, and 10 bases lay between the germline ends. CDR1 and CDR2 (germline): SGHRS, YFSETQ. The CDR3 is 13 amino acids.

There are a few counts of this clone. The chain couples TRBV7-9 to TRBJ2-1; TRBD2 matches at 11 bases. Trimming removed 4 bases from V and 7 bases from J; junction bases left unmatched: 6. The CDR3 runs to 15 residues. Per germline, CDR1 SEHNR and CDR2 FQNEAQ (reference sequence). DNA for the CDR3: TGTGCCAGCAGCTATCAACTAGCGGGGGCGAATGAGCAGTTCTTC. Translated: CASSYQLAGANEQFF.

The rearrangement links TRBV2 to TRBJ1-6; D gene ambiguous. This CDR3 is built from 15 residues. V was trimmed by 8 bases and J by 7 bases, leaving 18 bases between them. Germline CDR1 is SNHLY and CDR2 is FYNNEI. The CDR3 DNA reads TGTGCCAGCGGCGAGGCTGACGTTGGGAATTCACCCCTCCACTTT. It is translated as CASGEADVGNSPLHF.

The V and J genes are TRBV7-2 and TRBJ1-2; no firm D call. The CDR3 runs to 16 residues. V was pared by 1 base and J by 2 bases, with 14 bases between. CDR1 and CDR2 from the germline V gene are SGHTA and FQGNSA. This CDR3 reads CASSLERSSKNYGYTF. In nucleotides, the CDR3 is TGTGCCAGCAGCTTAGAGCGATCCTCTAAAAACTATGGCTACACCTTC.

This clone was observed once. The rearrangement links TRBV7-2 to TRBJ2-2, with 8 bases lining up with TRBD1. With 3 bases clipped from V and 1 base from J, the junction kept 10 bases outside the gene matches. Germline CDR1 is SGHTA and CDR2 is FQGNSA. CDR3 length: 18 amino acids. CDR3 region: CASSFGGTGTGNTGELFF. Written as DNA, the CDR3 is TGTGCCAGCAGCTTCGGGGGTACCGGGACAGGGAACACCGGGGAGCTGTTTTTT.

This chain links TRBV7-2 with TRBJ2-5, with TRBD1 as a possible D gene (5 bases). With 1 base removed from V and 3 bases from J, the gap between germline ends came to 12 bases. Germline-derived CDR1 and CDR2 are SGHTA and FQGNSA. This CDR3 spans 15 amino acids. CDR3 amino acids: CASSLGLGREETQYF. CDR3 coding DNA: TGTGCCAGCAGCTTAGGGTTGGGCAGGGAAGAGACCCAGTACTTC.

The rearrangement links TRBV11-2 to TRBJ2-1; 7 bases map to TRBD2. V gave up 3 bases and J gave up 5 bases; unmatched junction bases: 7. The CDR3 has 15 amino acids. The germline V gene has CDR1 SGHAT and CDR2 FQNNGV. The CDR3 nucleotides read TGTGCCAGCAGCTTGGGGGAGGGGCCCCACAATGAGCAGTTCTTC. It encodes CASSLGEGPHNEQFF.

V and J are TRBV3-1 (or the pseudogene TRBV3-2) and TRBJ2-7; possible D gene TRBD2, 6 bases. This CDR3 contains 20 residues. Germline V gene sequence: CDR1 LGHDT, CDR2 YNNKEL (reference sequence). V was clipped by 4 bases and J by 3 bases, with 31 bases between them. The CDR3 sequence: CASSPPGWDSEAHIRYEQYF. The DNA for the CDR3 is TGTGCCAGCAGCCCACCCGGCTGGGACTCCGAGGCCCACATCCGCTACGAGCAGTACTTC.

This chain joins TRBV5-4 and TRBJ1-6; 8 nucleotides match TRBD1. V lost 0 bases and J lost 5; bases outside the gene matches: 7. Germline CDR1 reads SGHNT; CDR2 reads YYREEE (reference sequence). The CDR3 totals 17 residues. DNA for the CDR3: TGTGCCAGCAGCTTGGGGACAGGGCCCCTTAATAATTCACCCCTCCACTTT. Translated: CASSLGTGPLNNSPLHF.

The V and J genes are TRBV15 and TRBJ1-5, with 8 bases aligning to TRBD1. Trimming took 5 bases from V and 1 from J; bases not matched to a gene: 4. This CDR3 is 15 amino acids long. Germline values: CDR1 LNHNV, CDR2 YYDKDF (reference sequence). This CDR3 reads CATSRDRGSNQPQHF. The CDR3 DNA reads TGTGCCACCAGCCGCGACAGGGGAAGCAATCAGCCCCAGCATTTT.

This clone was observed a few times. CDR3 sequence: CASSVSGEGGDREEDTQYF. The CDR3 DNA follows: TGTGCCAGCAGCGTATCAGGGGAGGGTGGGGACAGGGAAGAAGATACGCAGTATTTT. This sequence joins TRBV9 and TRBJ2-3, with TRBD1 matching 9 bases. The V gene's germline CDR1 is SGDLS and CDR2 YYNGEE. With V trimmed by 1 base and J by 5 bases, 17 bases remained unmatched. The CDR3 is 19 residues long.

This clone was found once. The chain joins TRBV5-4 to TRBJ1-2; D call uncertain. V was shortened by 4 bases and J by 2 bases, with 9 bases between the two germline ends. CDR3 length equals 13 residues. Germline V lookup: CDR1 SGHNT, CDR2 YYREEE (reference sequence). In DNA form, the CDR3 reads TGTGCCAGCAGCGACACAACGAACTATGGCTACACCTTC. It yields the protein CASSDTTNYGYTF.

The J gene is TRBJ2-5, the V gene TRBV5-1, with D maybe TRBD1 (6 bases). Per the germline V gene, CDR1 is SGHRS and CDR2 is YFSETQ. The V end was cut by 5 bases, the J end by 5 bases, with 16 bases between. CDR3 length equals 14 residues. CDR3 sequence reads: CASRVTGAPETQYF. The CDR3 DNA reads TGCGCCAGCAGGGTGACAGGAGCCCCCGAGACCCAGTACTTC.

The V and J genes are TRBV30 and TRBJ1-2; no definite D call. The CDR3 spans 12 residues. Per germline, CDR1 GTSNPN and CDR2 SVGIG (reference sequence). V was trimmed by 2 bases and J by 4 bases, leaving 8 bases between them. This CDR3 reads CAWSLASYGYTF. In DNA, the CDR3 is TGTGCCTGGAGTTTGGCATCCTATGGCTACACCTTC.

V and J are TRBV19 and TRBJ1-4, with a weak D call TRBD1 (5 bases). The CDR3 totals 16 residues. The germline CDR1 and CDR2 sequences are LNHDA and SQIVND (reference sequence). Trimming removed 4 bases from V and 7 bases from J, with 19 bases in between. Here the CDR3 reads CASSNQAQGPFEKLFF. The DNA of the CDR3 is TGTGCCAGTAGTAACCAGGCTCAGGGTCCCTTTGAAAAACTGTTTTTT.

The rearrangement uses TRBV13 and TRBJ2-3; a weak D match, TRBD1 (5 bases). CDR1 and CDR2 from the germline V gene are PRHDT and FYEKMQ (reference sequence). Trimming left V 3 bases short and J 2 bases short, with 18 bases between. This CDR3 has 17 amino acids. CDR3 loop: CASSFPGRAGDTDTQYF. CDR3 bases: TGTGCCAGCAGCTTCCCTGGCAGGGCAGGAGACACAGATACGCAGTATTTT. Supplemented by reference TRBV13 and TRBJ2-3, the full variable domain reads AAGVIQSPRHLIKEKRETATLKCYPIPRHDTVYWYQQGPGQDPQFLISFYEKMQSDKGSIPDRFSAQQFSDYHSELNMSSLELGDSALYFCASSFPGRAGDTDTQYFGPGTRLTVL.

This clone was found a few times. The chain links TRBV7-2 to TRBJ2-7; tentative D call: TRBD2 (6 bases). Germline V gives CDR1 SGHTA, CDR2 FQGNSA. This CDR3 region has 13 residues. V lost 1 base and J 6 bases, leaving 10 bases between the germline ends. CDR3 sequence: CASSLDGLPEQYF. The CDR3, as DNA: TGTGCCAGCAGCTTAGACGGACTACCCGAGCAGTACTTC. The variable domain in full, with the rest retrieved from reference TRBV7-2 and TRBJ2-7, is GAGVSQSPSNKVTEKGKDVELRCDPISGHTALYWYRQSLGQGLEFLIYFQGNSAPDKSGLPSDRFSAERTGGSVSTLTIQRTQQEDSAVYLCASSLDGLPEQYFGPGTRLTVT.